The source of this TCR beta chain is a study of blood T cell repertoires in COVID-19. At the level of the study: Sample material is recorded as cDNA or gDNA derived from T cells, B-cell-depleted T cells, or PBMCs.

Assay: immunoSEQ multiplex PCR; the TCRdb copy retains only in-frame clones and omits some. The sample contains approximately 76,000 clones, roughly 90% of which appear only once. CDR1 is SGHDN, CDR2 FVKESK, per germline. This CDR3 contains 13 residues. Trimming took off 5 bases at V and 3 bases at J, with 10 bases between the two ends. The specimen sequenced was peripheral blood. This receptor was taken from a man older than 75 in a cohort sampled during active COVID-19. V usage is TRBV14 and J usage is TRBJ2-5; D remains ambiguous. DNA for the CDR3: TGTGCCAGCAGCGGTAGCCTCAAAGAGACCCAGTACTTC. It is translated as CASSGSLKETQYF.